This T cell receptor beta chain emerged from a study of early T cells in non-severe SARS-CoV-2 infection. Study as a whole: Bulk RNA from unsorted whole blood was sequenced; chains were unpaired. The study, taken as a whole, reports: Private and CD4 specificities were missed by VDJdb matching, skewed to anti-spike CD8.

Separate cDNA molecules each had unique molecular identifiers attached to them. TCRdb re-derived calls from the 5' RACE reads in MiXCR, one entry per CDR3 protein. The repertoire holds roughly 110,000 distinct CDR3 sequences, with around 10% as singletons. CDR1 is LGHDT, CDR2 YNNKEL, per germline (reference sequence). V was clipped by 4 bases and J by 2 bases, with 15 bases between them. The CDR3 runs 15 residues. This clonotype appeared many times. Antigen unknown. This sequence joins TRBV3-1 and TRBJ2-7; tentatively, D is TRBD2 (6 bases). Sequencing input: whole blood. The source is an adult who was a healthcare worker with PCR-confirmed SARS-CoV-2 infection or an uninfected control (not recorded which). This CDR3 is CASSPRTKGTYEQYF. CDR3 nucleotides: TGTGCCAGCAGCCCCAGGACTAAGGGCACCTACGAGCAGTACTTC.